The source of this TCR beta chain is a study of blood T cell repertoires in COVID-19. The length of the CDR3 is 14 residues. V was cut by 2 bases and J by 5 bases, with 13 bases left in between. The germline CDR1 and CDR2 sequences are SEHNR and FQNEAQ (reference sequence). TCRdb keeps only in-frame clones here, not all; method: immunoSEQ multiplex PCR. The sample includes about 380,000 clones, 80% to 90% of them seen just once. The chain employs TRBV7-9 and TRBJ2-7; D is possibly TRBD2 (5 bases). This TCR was sampled from a man in his forties with acute or convalescent COVID-19. Specimen: peripheral blood. CDR3: CASSLSRGGDEQYF. The CDR3 bases are TGTGCCAGCAGCTTATCCCGAGGAGGCGACGAGCAGTACTTC.